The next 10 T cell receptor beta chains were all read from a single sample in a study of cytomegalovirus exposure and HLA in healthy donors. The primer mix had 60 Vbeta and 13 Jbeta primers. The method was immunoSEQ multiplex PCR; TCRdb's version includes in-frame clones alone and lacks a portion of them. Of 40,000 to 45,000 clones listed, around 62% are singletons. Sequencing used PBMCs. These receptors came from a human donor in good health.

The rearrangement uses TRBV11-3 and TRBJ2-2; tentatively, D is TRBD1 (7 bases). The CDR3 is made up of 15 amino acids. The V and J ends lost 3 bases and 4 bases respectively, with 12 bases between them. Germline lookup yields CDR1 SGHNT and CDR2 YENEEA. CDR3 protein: CASSLEGAVTGELFF. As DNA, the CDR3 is TGTGCCAGCAGCTTGGAGGGGGCAGTCACCGGGGAGCTGTTTTTT.

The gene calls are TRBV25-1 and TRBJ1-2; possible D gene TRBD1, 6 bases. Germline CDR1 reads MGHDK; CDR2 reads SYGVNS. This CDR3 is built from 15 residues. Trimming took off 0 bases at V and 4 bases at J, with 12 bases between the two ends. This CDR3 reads CASSEYQGQGYGYTF. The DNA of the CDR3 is TGTGCCAGCAGTGAATATCAGGGGCAGGGCTATGGCTACACCTTC.

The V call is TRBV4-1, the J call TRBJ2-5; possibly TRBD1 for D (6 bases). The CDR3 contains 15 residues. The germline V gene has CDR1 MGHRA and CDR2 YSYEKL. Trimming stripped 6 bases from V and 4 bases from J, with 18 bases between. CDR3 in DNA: TGCGCCAGCAGTCCAAGTGGGGGCGCGGGAGAGACCCAGTACTTC. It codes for CASSPSGGAGETQYF.

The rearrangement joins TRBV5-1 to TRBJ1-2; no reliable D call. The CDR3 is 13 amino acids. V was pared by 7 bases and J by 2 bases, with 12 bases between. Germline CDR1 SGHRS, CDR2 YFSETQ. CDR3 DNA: TGCGCCAGCGGCCGGGAGGGCAACTATGGCTACACCTTC. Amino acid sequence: CASGREGNYGYTF.

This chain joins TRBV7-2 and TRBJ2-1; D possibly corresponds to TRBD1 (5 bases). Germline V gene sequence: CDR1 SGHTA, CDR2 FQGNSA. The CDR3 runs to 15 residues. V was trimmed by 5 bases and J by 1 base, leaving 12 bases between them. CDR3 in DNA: TGTGCCAGCAGCGACACATCAGGGTCCTACAATGAGCAGTTCTTC. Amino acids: CASSDTSGSYNEQFF.

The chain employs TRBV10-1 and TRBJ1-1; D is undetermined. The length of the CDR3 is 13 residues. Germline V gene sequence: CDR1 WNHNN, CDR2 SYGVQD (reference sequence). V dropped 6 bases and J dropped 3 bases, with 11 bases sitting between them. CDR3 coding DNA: TGCGCCAGCAGGTCGTTTGCGGACACTGAAGCTTTCTTT. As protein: CASRSFADTEAFF.

This CDR3 is CAGTGYSGNTIYF. The DNA for the CDR3 is TGTGCCGGGACCGGGTACTCTGGAAACACCATATATTTT. The genes are TRBV30 and TRBJ1-3; a possible D gene is TRBD1 (5 bases). CDR1 and CDR2 (germline): GTSNPN, SVGIG (reference sequence). The CDR3 consists of 13 residues. The V gene lost 8 bases and the J gene lost 0 bases, with 11 bases spanning the gap.

CDR3 DNA sequence: TGTGCCAGCAGCTTTCGGGGGGCCTCCTTTTCCCCGAACACTGAAGCTTTCTTT. Residues: CASSFRGASFSPNTEAFF. This chain links TRBV7-8 with TRBJ1-1, with D possibly matching TRBD1 (6 bases). The CDR3 length is 18 residues. CDR1 and CDR2 from the germline V gene are SGHVS and FQNEAQ. Trimming shortened V by 3 bases and J by 1 base, and 21 bases separated the two germline ends. The complete variable domain, with remaining parts taken from reference TRBV7-8 and TRBJ1-1, reads GAGVSQSPRYKVAKRGQDVALRCDPISGHVSLFWYQQALGQGPEFLTYFQNEAQLDKSGLPSDRFFAERPEGSVSTLKIQRTQQEDSAVYLCASSFRGASFSPNTEAFFGQGTRLTVV.

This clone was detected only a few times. In DNA, the CDR3 is TGCGCCAGCAGCCAAGCTGGGGCCGCCCATGAGCAGTTCTTC. Protein sequence: CASSQAGAAHEQFF. The rearrangement links TRBV4-1 to TRBJ2-1, with TRBD1 as a possible D gene (5 bases). Trimming stripped 1 base from V and 8 bases from J, with 12 bases between. Germline V gene data show CDR1 as MGHRA and CDR2 as YSYEKL. CDR3 length equals 14 residues.

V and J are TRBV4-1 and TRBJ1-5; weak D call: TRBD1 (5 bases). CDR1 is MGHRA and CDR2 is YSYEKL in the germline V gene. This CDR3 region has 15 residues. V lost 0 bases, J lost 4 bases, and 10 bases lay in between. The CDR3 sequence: CASSQEQGRNQPQHF. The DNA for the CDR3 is TGCGCCAGCAGCCAAGAGCAGGGTAGAAATCAGCCCCAGCATTTT.